The clone carrying this T cell receptor (beta chain) showed up just a few times. Antigen specificity is unknown. Germline CDR1 and CDR2: SGHTA and FQGNSA. Between the trimmed V and J ends, which lost 0 bases and 8 bases, there was a span of 13 bases. The CDR3 is 14 amino acids. One entry per CDR3 protein results from TCRdb running MiXCR on the 5' RACE reads. The sample has hundreds of thousands of distinct CDR3 sequences; 15% to 20% are singletons. This sample is drawn from a study of identical twins. Study-wide points: There is a chance that invariant MAIT and iNKT cells partially muddied zero-insertion analyses. Out-of-frame alpha sequences shared between twins exhibited an excess of low generation probability.

Another study also made use of these data, one on T cells expressing NK-cell markers.

This receptor was obtained from a woman between 18 and 30 years old in good health. This chain connects TRBV7-2 to TRBJ1-2; no clear D gene. The sequenced material came from PBMCs. DNA of the CDR3: TGTGCCAGCAGCTTAGCAGGGTCTTTTAAGGGCTACACCTTC. Translated: CASSLAGSFKGYTF.